The rows below give T cell receptor beta chains drawn from one sample of a study of blood T cell repertoires in COVID-19. Libraries were prepared by immunoSEQ multiplex PCR; TCRdb keeps only in-frame clonotypes and omits some of them. This table has a few hundred thousand clones, 85% appearing once. The specimen sequenced was peripheral blood. All receptors come from a young woman with acute or convalescent COVID-19. The CDR3 runs from the conserved cysteine through the conserved F or W. The D gene is left open where the match is weak. The size of a clone is reported for some rows only, either as once, few or many, or as a class for expanded clones.

j_gene: TRBJ2-5; v_gene: TRBV6-6; d_gene: NA; abundance: once; CDR3aa: CASGLGETQYF; CDR3nt: TGTGCCAGCGGACTGGGAGAGACCCAGTACTTC
j_gene: TRBJ1-2; v_gene: TRBV9; d_gene: NA; abundance: NA; CDR3aa: CASSADRYGYTF; CDR3nt: TGTGCCAGCAGCGCTGACAGATATGGCTACACCTTC
j_gene: TRBJ2-7; v_gene: TRBV2; d_gene: TRBD2; abundance: NA; CDR3aa: CASSERTGGTYEQYF; CDR3nt: TGTGCCAGCAGTGAAAGAACGGGAGGGACCTACGAGCAGTACTTC
j_gene: TRBJ2-1; v_gene: TRBV5-1; d_gene: NA; abundance: NA; CDR3aa: CASSLGGSHNEQFF; CDR3nt: TGCGCCAGCAGCTTGGGAGGATCCCACAATGAGCAGTTCTTC
j_gene: TRBJ2-2; v_gene: TRBV7-9; d_gene: NA; abundance: NA; CDR3aa: CASSLDGGADTGELFF; CDR3nt: TGTGCCAGCAGCTTAGATGGCGGGGCGGACACCGGGGAGCTGTTTTTT
j_gene: TRBJ2-7; v_gene: TRBV9; d_gene: TRBD1; abundance: few; CDR3aa: CASSEDRGREQYF; CDR3nt: TGTGCCAGCAGCGAAGACAGGGGGCGGGAGCAGTACTTC
j_gene: TRBJ1-2; v_gene: TRBV5-1; d_gene: NA; abundance: NA; CDR3aa: CASSLPGVDYGYTF; CDR3nt: TGCGCCAGCAGCCTCCCGGGGGTCGACTATGGCTACACCTTC
j_gene: TRBJ1-1; v_gene: TRBV5-1; d_gene: NA; abundance: NA; CDR3aa: CASSLQGRGNTEAFF; CDR3nt: TGCGCCAGCAGCTTGCAGGGCAGGGGAAACACTGAAGCTTTCTTT
j_gene: TRBJ2-1; v_gene: TRBV12-3/TRBV12-4; d_gene: TRBD1; abundance: NA; CDR3aa: CASLTGRNEQFF; CDR3nt: TGTGCCAGCCTGACAGGGAGAAATGAGCAGTTCTTC
j_gene: TRBJ1-1; v_gene: TRBV5-1; d_gene: TRBD1; abundance: NA; CDR3aa: CASSLSQGPNTEAFF; CDR3nt: TGCGCCAGCAGCTTGTCACAGGGGCCGAACACTGAAGCTTTCTTT
j_gene: TRBJ2-7; v_gene: TRBV11-2; d_gene: NA; abundance: NA; CDR3aa: CASSFWPREQYF; CDR3nt: TGTGCCAGCAGCTTTTGGCCGAGGGAGCAGTACTTC
j_gene: TRBJ2-7; v_gene: TRBV6-5; d_gene: NA; abundance: NA; CDR3aa: CASSVQGIHEQYF; CDR3nt: TGTGCCAGCAGCGTACAGGGTATCCACGAGCAGTACTTC
j_gene: TRBJ2-1; v_gene: TRBV5-5; d_gene: NA; abundance: NA; CDR3aa: CASSFGDSREQFF; CDR3nt: TGTGCCAGCAGCTTTGGAGATTCGAGGGAGCAGTTCTTC
j_gene: TRBJ1-3; v_gene: TRBV9; d_gene: NA; abundance: NA; CDR3aa: CASSVASGSGNTIYF; CDR3nt: TGTGCCAGCAGCGTAGCTTCCGGCTCTGGAAACACCATATATTTT
j_gene: TRBJ1-2; v_gene: TRBV9; d_gene: NA; abundance: NA; CDR3aa: CASSEGPQRGNYGYTF; CDR3nt: TGTGCCAGCAGCGAAGGCCCCCAAAGGGGCAACTATGGCTACACCTTC
j_gene: TRBJ2-5; v_gene: TRBV7-9; d_gene: NA; abundance: few; CDR3aa: CASSVGQQETQYF; CDR3nt: TGTGCCAGCAGCGTAGGACAGCAAGAGACCCAGTACTTC
j_gene: TRBJ1-1; v_gene: TRBV4-2; d_gene: NA; abundance: many; CDR3aa: CASSQEVGGMNTEAFF; CDR3nt: TGTGCCAGCAGCCAAGAAGTAGGGGGAATGAACACTGAAGCTTTCTTT
j_gene: TRBJ1-5; v_gene: TRBV30; d_gene: NA; abundance: NA; CDR3aa: CAWSSDRSTDGSNQPQHF; CDR3nt: TGTGCCTGGAGTTCCGACAGGTCAACTGACGGGAGCAATCAGCCCCAGCATTTT
j_gene: TRBJ2-2; v_gene: TRBV12-5; d_gene: NA; abundance: NA; CDR3aa: CASGVTETGELFF; CDR3nt: TGTGCTAGTGGAGTGACAGAGACCGGGGAGCTGTTTTTT
j_gene: TRBJ2-3; v_gene: TRBV9; d_gene: TRBD2; abundance: NA; CDR3aa: CASSDDGTSGREDRGTDTQYF; CDR3nt: TGTGCCAGCAGCGACGACGGGACTAGCGGGAGGGAGGACCGGGGCACAGATACGCAGTATTTT
j_gene: TRBJ1-2; v_gene: TRBV10-2; d_gene: TRBD1; abundance: NA; CDR3aa: CASSDQLPGTANYGYTF; CDR3nt: TGCGCCAGCAGTGACCAACTCCCCGGGACAGCTAACTATGGCTACACCTTC
j_gene: TRBJ2-1; v_gene: TRBV29-1; d_gene: TRBD2; abundance: NA; CDR3aa: CSVSGGAQNEQFF; CDR3nt: TGCAGCGTGTCGGGGGGGGCGCAGAATGAGCAGTTCTTC
j_gene: TRBJ1-1; v_gene: TRBV6-5; d_gene: NA; abundance: few; CDR3aa: CASSTGGFGAFF; CDR3nt: TGTGCCAGCAGTACCGGGGGGTTCGGAGCTTTCTTT
j_gene: TRBJ1-2; v_gene: TRBV28; d_gene: TRBD1; abundance: few; CDR3aa: CATSGTEVYGYTF; CDR3nt: TGTGCCACCTCCGGGACAGAAGTATATGGCTACACCTTC
j_gene: TRBJ2-2; v_gene: TRBV19; d_gene: TRBD2; abundance: NA; CDR3aa: CASLRTSGIGELFF; CDR3nt: TGTGCCAGTTTGAGGACTAGCGGGATCGGGGAGCTGTTTTTT
j_gene: TRBJ2-3; v_gene: TRBV29-1; d_gene: TRBD2; abundance: NA; CDR3aa: CSVKGSGRALDTQYF; CDR3nt: TGCAGCGTTAAGGGGAGCGGGAGAGCCCTTGATACGCAGTATTTT
j_gene: TRBJ2-7; v_gene: TRBV3-1/TRBV3-2; d_gene: NA; abundance: once; CDR3aa: CASSHYGGGYEQYF; CDR3nt: TGTGCCAGCAGCCATTACGGGGGAGGCTACGAGCAGTACTTC
j_gene: TRBJ2-7; v_gene: TRBV4-1; d_gene: TRBD2; abundance: NA; CDR3aa: CASSQDSGTSGRSKNEQYF; CDR3nt: TGCGCCAGCAGCCAAGATTCCGGGACTAGCGGGAGGTCGAAAAACGAGCAGTACTTC
j_gene: TRBJ1-1; v_gene: TRBV5-1; d_gene: NA; abundance: NA; CDR3aa: CASSPDIWSTEAFF; CDR3nt: TGCGCCAGCAGCCCGGACATATGGAGCACTGAAGCTTTCTTT
j_gene: TRBJ1-5; v_gene: TRBV2; d_gene: NA; abundance: NA; CDR3aa: CASSTGIGSAQPQHF; CDR3nt: TGTGCCAGCAGTACAGGGATCGGATCCGCGCAGCCCCAGCATTTT
j_gene: TRBJ2-7; v_gene: TRBV13; d_gene: TRBD2; abundance: NA; CDR3aa: CASSPPPSGSSYEQYF; CDR3nt: TGTGCCAGCAGCCCACCCCCTAGCGGGAGCTCGTACGAGCAGTACTTC
j_gene: TRBJ2-7; v_gene: TRBV10-3; d_gene: TRBD2; abundance: NA; CDR3aa: CAISEEASGTYEQYF; CDR3nt: TGTGCCATCAGTGAAGAGGCTAGCGGAACCTACGAGCAGTACTTC
j_gene: TRBJ2-7; v_gene: TRBV28; d_gene: NA; abundance: NA; CDR3aa: CASSPYPRGTYEQYF; CDR3nt: TGTGCCAGCAGTCCATACCCTCGGGGTACCTACGAGCAGTACTTC
j_gene: TRBJ1-5; v_gene: TRBV28; d_gene: TRBD1; abundance: NA; CDR3aa: CASLKGTGSGQPQHF; CDR3nt: TGTGCCAGCTTAAAGGGGACAGGGTCTGGGCAGCCCCAGCATTTT
j_gene: TRBJ1-2; v_gene: TRBV29-1; d_gene: NA; abundance: few; CDR3aa: CSVEDLIRWADIYGYTF; CDR3nt: TGCAGCGTTGAAGATCTAATCCGGTGGGCCGACATCTATGGCTACACCTTC
j_gene: TRBJ1-6; v_gene: TRBV5-6; d_gene: TRBD1; abundance: once; CDR3aa: CASSLGQGHSPLHF; CDR3nt: TGTGCCAGCAGCTTGGGACAGGGACATTCACCCCTCCACTTT
j_gene: TRBJ2-3; v_gene: TRBV7-9; d_gene: NA; abundance: NA; CDR3aa: CASSLGTADTQYF; CDR3nt: TGTGCCAGCAGCTTAGGGACTGCCGATACGCAGTATTTT
j_gene: TRBJ2-7; v_gene: TRBV28; d_gene: NA; abundance: NA; CDR3aa: CASRPRDKSYEQYF; CDR3nt: TGTGCCAGCAGGCCACGAGACAAATCCTACGAGCAGTACTTC